This record concerns one T cell receptor beta chain sequence. Its antigen is not known. TCRdb called the RACE reads again in MiXCR, with one record for every CDR3 protein. Of fewer than 100,000 distinct CDR3 sequences listed, about 8.6% were seen once; the top ten hold around 1.7%. The sample comes from a study of human T cells and chemical hapten exposure. The wider study: Yields of TCR per sample differed, chiefly owing to small differences in pooled library volume. Findings and limits, study-wide: Following DPC sensitization, TCRs present above 1 in 1000 frequency showed no change.

The time point denotes: healthy volunteer bleed at 6 weeks. Unfractionated whole blood was the source from which total RNA was extracted. Trimming removed 5 bases from V and 4 bases from J, with 17 bases in between. The V gene's germline CDR1 is SGHRS and CDR2 YFSETQ. The CDR3 consists of 15 residues. Sequencing was performed on whole blood. The chain has TRBV5-1 and TRBJ2-3, with D hard to call. This sequence originates from a female donor in good health. Some clones in this sample may be carry-over from other donors' samples. The CDR3 protein is CASSPLFSNPDTQYF. CDR3 DNA: TGCGCCAGCAGTCCACTGTTCTCGAATCCAGATACGCAGTATTTT.